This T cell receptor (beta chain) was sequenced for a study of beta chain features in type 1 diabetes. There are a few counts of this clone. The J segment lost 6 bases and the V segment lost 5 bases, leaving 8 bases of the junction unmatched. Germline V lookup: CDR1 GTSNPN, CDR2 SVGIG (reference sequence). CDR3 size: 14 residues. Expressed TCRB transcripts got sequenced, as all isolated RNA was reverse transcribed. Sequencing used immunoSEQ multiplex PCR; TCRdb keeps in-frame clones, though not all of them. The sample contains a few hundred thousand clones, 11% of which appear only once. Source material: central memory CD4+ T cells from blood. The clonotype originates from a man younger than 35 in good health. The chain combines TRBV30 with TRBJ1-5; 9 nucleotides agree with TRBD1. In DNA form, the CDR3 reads TGTGCCTGGTCGGGGGACAGGGTAACTCAGCCCCAGCATTTT. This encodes CAWSGDRVTQPQHF.